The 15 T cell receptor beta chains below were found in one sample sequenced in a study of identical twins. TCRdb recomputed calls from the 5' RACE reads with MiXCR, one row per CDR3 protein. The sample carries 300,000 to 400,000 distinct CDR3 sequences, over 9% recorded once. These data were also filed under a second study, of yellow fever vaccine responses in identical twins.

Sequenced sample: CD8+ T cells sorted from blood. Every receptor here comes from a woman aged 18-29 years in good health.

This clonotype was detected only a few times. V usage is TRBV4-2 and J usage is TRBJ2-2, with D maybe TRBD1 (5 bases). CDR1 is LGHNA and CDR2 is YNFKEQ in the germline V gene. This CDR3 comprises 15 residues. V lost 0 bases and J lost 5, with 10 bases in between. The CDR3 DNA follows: TGTGCCAGCAGCCAAGAAGACAGCACTACCGGGGAGCTGTTTTTT. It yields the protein CASSQEDSTTGELFF.

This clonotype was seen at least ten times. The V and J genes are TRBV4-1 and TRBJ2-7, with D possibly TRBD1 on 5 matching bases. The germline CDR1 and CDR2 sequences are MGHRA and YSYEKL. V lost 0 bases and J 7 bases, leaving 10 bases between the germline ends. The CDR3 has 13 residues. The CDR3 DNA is TGCGCCAGCAGCCAAGAGCAGGGCTGGGAGCAGTACGTC. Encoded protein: CASSQEQGWEQYV.

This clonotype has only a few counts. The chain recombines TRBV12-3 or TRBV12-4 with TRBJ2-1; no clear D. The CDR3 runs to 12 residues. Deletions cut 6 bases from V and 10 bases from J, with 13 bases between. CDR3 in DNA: TGTGCCAGCAGCTCACCTCTAGAGGAGCAGTTCTTC. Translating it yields CASSSPLEEQFF.

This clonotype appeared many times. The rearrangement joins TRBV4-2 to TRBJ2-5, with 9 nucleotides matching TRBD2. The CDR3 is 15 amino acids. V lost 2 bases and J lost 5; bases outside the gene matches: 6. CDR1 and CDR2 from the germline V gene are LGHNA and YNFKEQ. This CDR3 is CASSQQAGGAETQYF. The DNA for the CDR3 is TGTGCCAGCAGCCAACAAGCGGGGGGCGCGGAGACCCAGTACTTC.

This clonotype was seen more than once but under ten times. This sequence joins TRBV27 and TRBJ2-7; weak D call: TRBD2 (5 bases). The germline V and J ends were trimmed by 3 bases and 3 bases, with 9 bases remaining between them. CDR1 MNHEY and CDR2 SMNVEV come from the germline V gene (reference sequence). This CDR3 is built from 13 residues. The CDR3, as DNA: TGTGCCAGCAGTTTTGGGAGCCACTACGAGCAGTACTTC. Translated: CASSFGSHYEQYF.

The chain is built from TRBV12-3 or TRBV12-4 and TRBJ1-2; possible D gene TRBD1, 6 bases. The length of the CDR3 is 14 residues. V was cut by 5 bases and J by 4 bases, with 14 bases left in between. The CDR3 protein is CASSLRGAGYGYTF. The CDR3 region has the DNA TGTGCCAGCAGTCTAAGGGGGGCGGGCTATGGCTACACCTTC.

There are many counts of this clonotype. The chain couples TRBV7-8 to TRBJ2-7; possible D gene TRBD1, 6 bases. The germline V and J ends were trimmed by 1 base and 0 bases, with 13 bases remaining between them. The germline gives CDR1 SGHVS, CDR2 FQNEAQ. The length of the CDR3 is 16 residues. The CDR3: CASSLVDVGGSYEQYF. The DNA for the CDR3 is TGTGCCAGCAGCTTAGTGGACGTAGGGGGCTCCTACGAGCAGTACTTC.

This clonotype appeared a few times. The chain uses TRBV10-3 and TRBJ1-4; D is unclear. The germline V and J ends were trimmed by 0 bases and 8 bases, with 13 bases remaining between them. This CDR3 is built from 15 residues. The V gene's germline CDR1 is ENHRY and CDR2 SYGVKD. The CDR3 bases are TGTGCCATCAGTGAGTCAATGGGTATAGACGAAAAACTGTTTTTT. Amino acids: CAISESMGIDEKLFF.

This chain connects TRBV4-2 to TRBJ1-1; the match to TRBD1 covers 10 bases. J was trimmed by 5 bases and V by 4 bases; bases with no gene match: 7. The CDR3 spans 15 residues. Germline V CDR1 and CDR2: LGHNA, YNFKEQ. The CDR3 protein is CASSPPDRGLTEAFF. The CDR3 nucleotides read TGTGCCAGCAGCCCACCCGACAGGGGGCTGACTGAAGCTTTCTTT.

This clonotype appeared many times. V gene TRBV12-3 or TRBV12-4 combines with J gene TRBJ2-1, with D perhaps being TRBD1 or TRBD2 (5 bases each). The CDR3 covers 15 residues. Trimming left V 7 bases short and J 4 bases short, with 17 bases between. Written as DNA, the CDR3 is TGTGCCAGCATTACCCCCGGGACCGCATACAATGAGCAGTTCTTC. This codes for CASITPGTAYNEQFF.

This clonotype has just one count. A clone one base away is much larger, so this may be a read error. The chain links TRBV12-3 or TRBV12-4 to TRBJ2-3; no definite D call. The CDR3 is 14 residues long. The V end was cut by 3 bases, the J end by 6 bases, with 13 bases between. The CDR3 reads CASSFIRFRDTQYF. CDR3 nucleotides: TGTGCCAGCAGTTTTATCAGGTTCCGGGATACGCAGTATTTT.

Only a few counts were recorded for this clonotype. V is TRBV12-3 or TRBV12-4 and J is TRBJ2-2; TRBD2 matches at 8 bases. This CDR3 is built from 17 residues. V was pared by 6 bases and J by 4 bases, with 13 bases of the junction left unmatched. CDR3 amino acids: CASSPTPRGVATGELFF. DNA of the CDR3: TGTGCCAGCAGCCCCACCCCGCGGGGGGTGGCCACCGGGGAGCTGTTTTTT.

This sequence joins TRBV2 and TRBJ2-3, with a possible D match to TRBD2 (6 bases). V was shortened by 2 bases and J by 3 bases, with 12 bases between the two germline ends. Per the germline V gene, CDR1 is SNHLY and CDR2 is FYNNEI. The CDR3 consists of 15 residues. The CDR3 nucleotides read TGTGCCAGCAGTGAACTCGGGGGATTAACAGATACGCAGTATTTT. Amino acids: CASSELGGLTDTQYF.

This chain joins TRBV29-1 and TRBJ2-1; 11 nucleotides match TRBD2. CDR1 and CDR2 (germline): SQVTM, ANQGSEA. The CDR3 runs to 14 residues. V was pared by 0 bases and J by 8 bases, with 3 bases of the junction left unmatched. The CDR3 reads CSVEELSGRDEQFF. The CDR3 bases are TGCAGCGTTGAAGAACTTAGCGGGAGGGATGAGCAGTTCTTC.

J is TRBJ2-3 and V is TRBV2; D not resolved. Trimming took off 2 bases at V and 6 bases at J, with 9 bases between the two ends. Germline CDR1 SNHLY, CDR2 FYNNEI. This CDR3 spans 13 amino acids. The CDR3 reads CASSERLGDTQYF. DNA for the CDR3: TGTGCCAGCAGTGAAAGGCTTGGGGATACGCAGTATTTT.